Presented here are 18 T cell receptor beta chains from one specimen sequenced in a study of T cell responses to AZD1222 COVID-19 vaccine (dated by TCRdb to about 2021). The sample's time point label, in plain terms: baseline before first vaccination. The library was prepared using the immunoSEQ multiplex PCR assay. In TCRdb, the immuneACCESS table is reduced to in-frame sequences with V and J assigned. These tables do not hold every clone; where another copy was compared, an unresolved V gene accounts for under half, and the others remain unexplained. The table for this sample lists around 180,000 clones; about 90% of them were counted only once. The top ten clones comprise around 0.5% of the sample. Sequencing was performed on peripheral blood, taken on day 0 of AZD1222 vaccination. All receptors come from an adult in good health.

The chain combines TRBV27 with TRBJ1-6, with a weak D call TRBD1 (5 bases). This CDR3 region has 17 residues. Trimming left V 3 bases short and J 0 bases short, with 12 bases between. Germline CDR1 and CDR2: MNHEY and SMNVEV (reference sequence). The CDR3, as DNA: TGTGCCAGCAGTTTGGGGGTCCAGAGCTCCTATAATTCACCCCTCCACTTT. This sequence encodes CASSLGVQSSYNSPLHF.

CDR3 in amino acids: CASSPPGQVPGNTIYF. The CDR3 DNA follows: TGTGCCAGCAGTCCTCCGGGACAGGTCCCTGGAAACACCATATATTTT. This chain uses TRBV28 with TRBJ1-3, with 8 bases identical to TRBD1. V lost 5 bases and J lost 2; bases outside the gene matches: 8. CDR1 and CDR2 (germline): MDHEN, SYDVKM. The CDR3 loop spans 16 amino acids. Combining the CDR3 with reference TRBV28 and TRBJ1-3 gives the whole variable domain DVKVTQSSRYLVKRTGEKVFLECVQDMDHENMFWYRQDPGLGLRLIYFSYDVKMKEKGDIPEGYSVSREKKERFSLILESASTNQTSMYLCASSPPGQVPGNTIYFGEGSWLTVV.

The chain uses TRBV6-5 and TRBJ2-5; D may be TRBD1 or TRBD2 (6 bases each). There are 14 residues in the CDR3. Trimming shortened V by 6 bases and J by 0 bases, and 11 bases separated the two germline ends. Germline assignment: CDR1 MNHEY and CDR2 SVGAGI. This chain's CDR3 is CASSFRGDQETQYF. In DNA form, the CDR3 reads TGTGCCAGCAGCTTTAGGGGGGACCAAGAGACCCAGTACTTC.

This clone appeared once. The rearrangement joins TRBV9 to TRBJ2-5, with 7 bases matching TRBD1. CDR1 and CDR2 from the germline V gene are SGDLS and YYNGEE. The V gene end was trimmed by 5 bases and the J gene end by 1 base; junction bases not matched to a gene: 11. The length of the CDR3 is 16 residues. Here the CDR3 reads CASSDGDSLPQETQYF. The CDR3, as DNA: TGTGCCAGCAGTGATGGGGACAGCCTCCCCCAAGAGACCCAGTACTTC.

The rearrangement links TRBV9 to TRBJ1-3; the D is unclear. The germline gives CDR1 SGDLS, CDR2 YYNGEE. The CDR3 totals 16 residues. Trimming left V 0 bases short and J 0 bases short, with 10 bases between. CDR3 nucleotides: TGTGCCAGCAGCGTAGCTAGTACAGTCTCTGGAAACACCATATATTTT. This codes for CASSVASTVSGNTIYF. The full variable domain, in which reference TRBV9 and TRBJ1-3 provide the parts outside the CDR3, is DSGVTQTPKHLITATGQRVTLRCSPRSGDLSVYWYQQSLDQGLQFLIQYYNGEERAKGNILERFSAQQFPDLHSELNLSSLELGDSALYFCASSVASTVSGNTIYFGEGSWLTVV.

V is TRBV15 and J is TRBJ1-4; TRBD1 aligns across 8 bases. The CDR3 consists of 15 residues. Looked up from germline, CDR1 is LNHNV and CDR2 is YYDKDF (reference sequence). Trimming removed 0 bases from V and 8 bases from J; junction bases left unmatched: 5. The CDR3 loop reads CATSRDPGGREKLFF. CDR3 in DNA: TGTGCCACCAGCAGAGATCCAGGGGGCAGGGAAAAACTGTTTTTT. The full variable domain, in which reference TRBV15 and TRBJ1-4 provide the parts outside the CDR3, is DAMVIQNPRYQVTQFGKPVTLSCSQTLNHNVMYWYQQKSSQAPKLLFHYYDKDFNNEADTPDNFQSRRPNTSFCFLDIRSPGLGDTAMYLCATSRDPGGREKLFFGSGTQLSVL.

The V call is TRBV9, the J call TRBJ2-3; possibly TRBD2 for D (6 bases). CDR3 length: 15 residues. Germline CDR1 reads SGDLS; CDR2 reads YYNGEE. V was pared by 4 bases and J by 0 bases, with 12 bases between. CDR3 DNA sequence: TGTGCCAGCAGCCCTTTAGCGGTAAGCACAGATACGCAGTATTTT. Residues: CASSPLAVSTDTQYF.

In this sample, this clone turned up once. A read error may produce the germline difference seen at one junction end. The V and J genes are TRBV28 and TRBJ2-2, with 8 bases lining up with TRBD2. The length of the CDR3 is 15 residues. From germline, CDR1 is MDHEN and CDR2 SYDVKM. The CDR3: CASRFSGTNAGELFF. DNA for the CDR3: TGTGCCAGCAGATTTAGCGGGACGAACGCCGGGGAGCTGTTTTTT.

The rearrangement uses TRBV5-1 and TRBJ2-2, with TRBD1 identical over 7 bases. J was trimmed by 6 bases and V by 4 bases; bases with no gene match: 9. Germline V gene data show CDR1 as SGHRS and CDR2 as YFSETQ. This CDR3 is built from 15 residues. This CDR3 is CASSPGDSGAGELFF. Here the CDR3 DNA reads TGCGCCAGCAGCCCCGGGGACAGTGGGGCCGGGGAGCTGTTTTTT.

The chain couples TRBV29-1 to TRBJ1-2, with D tentatively TRBD1 (5 bases). The CDR3 consists of 12 residues. From germline, CDR1 is SQVTM and CDR2 ANQGSEA. V lost 8 bases to trimming and J lost 8 bases, with 18 bases between them. CDR3 nucleotide sequence: TGCAGCTCCCGTCGGGGGGACGGAGGCTACACCTTC. Translating gives CSSRRGDGGYTF.

This rearrangement joins TRBV18 to TRBJ1-4, with D perhaps TRBD1 (6 bases). Trimming pared 6 bases from V and 7 bases from J, leaving 21 bases between. This CDR3 has 16 residues. Germline-derived CDR1 and CDR2 are KGHSH and LQKENI. This CDR3 is CASSPSNRESGEKLFF. The CDR3 DNA is TGTGCCAGCTCCCCTTCCAACAGGGAGTCTGGTGAAAAACTGTTTTTT. Full variable domain (outside the CDR3, taken from reference TRBV18 and TRBJ1-4): NAGVMQNPRHLVRRRGQEARLRCSPMKGHSHVYWYRQLPEEGLKFMVYLQKENIIDESGMPKERFSAEFPKEGPSILRIQQVVRGDSAAYFCASSPSNRESGEKLFFGSGTQLSVL.

This rearrangement joins TRBV29-1 to TRBJ1-1; TRBD1 aligns across 8 bases. V was clipped by 7 bases and J by 1 base; unmatched bases: 5. This CDR3 has 13 amino acids. Germline CDR1 and CDR2: SQVTM and ANQGSEA. The CDR3: CSAYRGTNTEAFF. DNA of the CDR3: TGCAGCGCCTACAGGGGGACGAACACTGAAGCTTTCTTT.

The chain employs TRBV7-3 and TRBJ2-7; 10 positions match TRBD1. The CDR3 consists of 16 residues. The germline gives CDR1 SGHTA, CDR2 FQGTGA. The junction had 4 bases not matched to a gene; V was cut back by 2 bases and J by 0 bases. CDR3 loop: CASSLDGTGASYEQYF. CDR3 in DNA: TGTGCCAGCAGCTTAGACGGGACAGGGGCCTCCTACGAGCAGTACTTC.

This chain connects TRBV9 to TRBJ1-1; 8 bases agree with TRBD1. The CDR3 extends over 16 amino acids. V trimming: 0 bases; J trimming: 3 bases; junction bases outside the gene matches: 7. The germline V gene encodes CDR1 SGDLS and CDR2 YYNGEE. CDR3 DNA: TGTGCCAGCAGCGTAGGTGGCAGGGGGCGCGACACTGAAGCTTTCTTT. As protein: CASSVGGRGRDTEAFF.

The rearrangement uses TRBV18 and TRBJ1-6; 7 bases line up with TRBD1. Germline-derived CDR1 and CDR2 are KGHSH and LQKENI. CDR3 size: 15 residues. V trimming: 3 bases; J trimming: 7 bases; junction bases outside the gene matches: 6. CDR3 protein: CASSPSGTANSPLHF. CDR3 nucleotide sequence: TGTGCCAGCTCACCCTCCGGGACAGCCAATTCACCCCTCCACTTT.

V gene TRBV30 combines with J gene TRBJ2-1; D is possibly TRBD1 (7 bases). CDR1 is GTSNPN and CDR2 is SVGIG in the germline V gene (reference sequence). V was cut by 2 bases and J by 6 bases, with 14 bases left in between. The length of the CDR3 is 14 residues. This CDR3 is CAWSLIQGGNEQFF. DNA of the CDR3: TGTGCCTGGAGTCTAATCCAGGGGGGCAATGAGCAGTTCTTC.

V is TRBV4-3 and J is TRBJ2-2, with 9 bases lining up with TRBD2. The CDR3 has 17 residues. CDR1 is LGHNA, CDR2 YSLEER, per germline. The junction had 9 bases not matched to a gene; V was cut back by 1 base and J by 6 bases. The DNA of the CDR3 is TGCGCCAGCAGCCAAGGTAGCGGGGGCGCCCCCCCCGGGGAGCTGTTTTTT. The encoded protein is CASSQGSGGAPPGELFF.

The chain recombines TRBV10-1 with TRBJ2-3; D may be TRBD2 (5 bases). V shed 6 bases and J shed 0 bases, with 13 bases lying between them. Germline V gives CDR1 WNHNN, CDR2 SYGVQD (reference sequence). The CDR3 sequence is 15 residues long. CDR3 nucleotide sequence: TGCGCCAGCAGCGAAGCGGTTACTAGCACAGATACGCAGTATTTT. This gives the protein CASSEAVTSTDTQYF.